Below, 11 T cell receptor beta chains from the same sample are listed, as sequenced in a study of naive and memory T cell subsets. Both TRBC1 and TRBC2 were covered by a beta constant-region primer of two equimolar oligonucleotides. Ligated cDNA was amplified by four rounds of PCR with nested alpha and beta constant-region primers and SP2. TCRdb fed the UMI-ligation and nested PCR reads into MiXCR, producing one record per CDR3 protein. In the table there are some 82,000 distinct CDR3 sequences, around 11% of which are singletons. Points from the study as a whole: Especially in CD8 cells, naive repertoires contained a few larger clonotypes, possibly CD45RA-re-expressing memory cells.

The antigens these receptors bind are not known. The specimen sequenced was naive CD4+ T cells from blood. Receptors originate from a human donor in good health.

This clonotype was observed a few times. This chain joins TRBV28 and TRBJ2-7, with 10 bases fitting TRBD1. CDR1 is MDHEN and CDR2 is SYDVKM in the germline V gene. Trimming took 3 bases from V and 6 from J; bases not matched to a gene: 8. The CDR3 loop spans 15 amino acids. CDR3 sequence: CASSFGGTGDPEQYF. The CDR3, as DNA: TGTGCCAGCAGTTTCGGTGGGACAGGGGATCCCGAGCAGTACTTC.

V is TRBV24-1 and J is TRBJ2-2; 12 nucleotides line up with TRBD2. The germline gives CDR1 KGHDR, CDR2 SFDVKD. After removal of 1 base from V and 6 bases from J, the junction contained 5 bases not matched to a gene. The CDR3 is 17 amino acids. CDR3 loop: CATSDFQTSGRPGELFF. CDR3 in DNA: TGTGCCACCAGTGATTTCCAGACTAGCGGGAGACCCGGGGAGCTGTTTTTT.

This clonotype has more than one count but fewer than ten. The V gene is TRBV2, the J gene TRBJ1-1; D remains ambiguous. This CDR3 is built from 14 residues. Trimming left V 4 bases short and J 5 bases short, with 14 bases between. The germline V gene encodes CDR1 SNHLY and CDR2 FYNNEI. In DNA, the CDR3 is TGTGCCAGCAGTGTTCGATTTGCCATGACTGAAGCTTTCTTT. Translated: CASSVRFAMTEAFF.

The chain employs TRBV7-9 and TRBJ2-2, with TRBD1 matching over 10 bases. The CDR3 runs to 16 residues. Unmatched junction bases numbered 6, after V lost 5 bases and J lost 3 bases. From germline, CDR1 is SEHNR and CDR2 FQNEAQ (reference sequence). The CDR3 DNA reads TGTGCCAGCAGCAACCGGACAGGGGGTTACACCGGGGAGCTGTTTTTT. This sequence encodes CASSNRTGGYTGELFF.

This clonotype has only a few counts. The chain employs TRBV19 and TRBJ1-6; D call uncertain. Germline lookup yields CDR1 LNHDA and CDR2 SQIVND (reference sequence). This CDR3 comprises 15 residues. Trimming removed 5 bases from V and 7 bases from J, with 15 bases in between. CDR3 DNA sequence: TGTGCCAGTAGTTCCTTCGACTCGGCGAATTCACCCCTCCACTTT. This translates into CASSSFDSANSPLHF.

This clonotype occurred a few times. CDR3 in amino acids: CASSIRVWDQPQHF. CDR3 coding DNA: TGTGCCAGTAGTATCAGGGTTTGGGATCAGCCCCAGCATTTT. This chain uses TRBV19 with TRBJ1-5; perhaps TRBD1 as D (5 bases). The CDR3 runs to 14 residues. V lost 3 bases and J 5 bases, leaving 11 bases between the germline ends. Looked up from germline, CDR1 is LNHDA and CDR2 is SQIVND (reference sequence).

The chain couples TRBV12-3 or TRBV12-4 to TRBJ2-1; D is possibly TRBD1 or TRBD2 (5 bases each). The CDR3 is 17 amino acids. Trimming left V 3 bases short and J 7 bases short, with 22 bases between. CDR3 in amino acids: CASSFPWDESRRNEQFF. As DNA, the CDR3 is TGTGCCAGCAGTTTCCCCTGGGACGAGAGTAGGAGGAATGAGCAGTTCTTC.

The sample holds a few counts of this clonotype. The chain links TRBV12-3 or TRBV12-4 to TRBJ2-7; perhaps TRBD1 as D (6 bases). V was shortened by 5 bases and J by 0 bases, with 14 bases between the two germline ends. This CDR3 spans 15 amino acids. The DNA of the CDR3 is TGTGCCAGCAGTAAACAGGCAGGGGCCTCCTACGAGCAGTACTTC. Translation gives CASSKQAGASYEQYF.

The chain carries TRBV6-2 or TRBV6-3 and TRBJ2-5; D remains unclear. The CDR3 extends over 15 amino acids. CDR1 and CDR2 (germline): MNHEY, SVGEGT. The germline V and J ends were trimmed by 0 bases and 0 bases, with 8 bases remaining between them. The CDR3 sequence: CASSYSNGNQETQYF. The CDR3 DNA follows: TGTGCCAGCAGTTACTCGAATGGGAACCAAGAGACCCAGTACTTC.

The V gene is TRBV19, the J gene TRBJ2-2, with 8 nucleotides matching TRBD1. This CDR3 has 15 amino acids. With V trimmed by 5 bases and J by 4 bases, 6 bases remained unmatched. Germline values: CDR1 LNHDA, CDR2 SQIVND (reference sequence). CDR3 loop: CASSLGTGRTGELFF. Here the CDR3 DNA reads TGTGCCAGTAGTTTGGGGACAGGTCGCACCGGGGAGCTGTTTTTT. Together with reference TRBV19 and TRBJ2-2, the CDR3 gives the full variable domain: DGGITQSPKYLFRKEGQNVTLSCEQNLNHDAMYWYRQDPGQGLRLIYYSQIVNDFQKGDIAEGYSVSREKKESFPLTVTSAQKNPTAFYLCASSLGTGRTGELFFGEGSRLTVL.

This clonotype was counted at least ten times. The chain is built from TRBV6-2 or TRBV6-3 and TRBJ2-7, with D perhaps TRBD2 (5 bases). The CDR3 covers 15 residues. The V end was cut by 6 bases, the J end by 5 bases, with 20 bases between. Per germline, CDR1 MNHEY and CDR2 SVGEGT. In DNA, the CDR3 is TGTGCCAGCAGACCCTTTGTGGGAGTCGTCCACGAGCAGTACTTC. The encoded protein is CASRPFVGVVHEQYF.